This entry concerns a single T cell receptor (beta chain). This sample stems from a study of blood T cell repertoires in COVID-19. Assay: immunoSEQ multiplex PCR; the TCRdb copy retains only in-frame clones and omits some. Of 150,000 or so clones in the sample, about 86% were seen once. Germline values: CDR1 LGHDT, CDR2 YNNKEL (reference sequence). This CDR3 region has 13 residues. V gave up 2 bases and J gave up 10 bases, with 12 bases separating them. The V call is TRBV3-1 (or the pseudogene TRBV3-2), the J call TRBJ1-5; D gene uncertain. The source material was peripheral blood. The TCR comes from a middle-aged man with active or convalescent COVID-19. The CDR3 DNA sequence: TGTGCCAGCAGCCAAACAACCCGGAGCCCCCAGCATTTT. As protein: CASSQTTRSPQHF.